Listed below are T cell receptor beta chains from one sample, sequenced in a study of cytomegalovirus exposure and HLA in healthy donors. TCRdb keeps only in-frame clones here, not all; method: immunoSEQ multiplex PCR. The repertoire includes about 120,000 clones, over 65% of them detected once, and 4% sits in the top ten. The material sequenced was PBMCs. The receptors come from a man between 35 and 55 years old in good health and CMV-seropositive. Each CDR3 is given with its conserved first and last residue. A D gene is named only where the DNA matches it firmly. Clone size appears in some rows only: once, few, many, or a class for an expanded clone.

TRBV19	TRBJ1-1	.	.	CASSFEGRTEAFF	TGTGCCAGTAGTTTCGAGGGTAGGACTGAAGCTTTCTTT
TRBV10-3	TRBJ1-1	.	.	CAISEGRSEAFF	TGTGCCATCAGTGAGGGCCGGAGTGAAGCTTTCTTT
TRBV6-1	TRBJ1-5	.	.	CASSGGPDQPQHF	TGTGCCAGCAGTGGGGGCCCCGATCAGCCCCAGCATTTT
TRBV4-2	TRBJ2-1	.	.	CASSQGAWQGNEQFF	TGTGCCAGCAGCCAAGGGGCATGGCAGGGCAATGAGCAGTTCTTC
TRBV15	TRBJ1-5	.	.	CATSRDVDSNQPQHF	TGTGCCACCAGCAGAGACGTGGACTCCAATCAGCCCCAGCATTTT
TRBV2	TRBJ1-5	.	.	CASSEGQISNQPQHF	TGTGCCAGCAGTGAGGGACAAATTAGCAATCAGCCCCAGCATTTT
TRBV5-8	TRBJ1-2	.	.	CASSPPGVYGYTF	TGTGCCAGCAGTCCACCCGGGGTATACGGCTACACCTTC
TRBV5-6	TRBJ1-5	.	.	CASSRTAEGQPQHF	TGTGCCAGCAGCAGGACCGCTGAGGGTCAGCCCCAGCATTTT
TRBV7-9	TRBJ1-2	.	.	CASSPFAGVGYTF	TGTGCCAGCAGCCCCTTTGCAGGGGTTGGCTACACCTTC
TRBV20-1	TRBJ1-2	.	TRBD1	CSASQGGGYTF	TGCAGTGCTAGCCAGGGGGGTGGCTACACCTTC
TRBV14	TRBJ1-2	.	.	CASSQGGGTGRDGYTF	TGTGCCAGCAGCCAAGGTGGGGGTACAGGGCGAGATGGCTACACCTTC
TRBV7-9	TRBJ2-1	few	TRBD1	CASSLLGTGGGEQFF	TGTGCCAGCAGCTTATTGGGGACAGGGGGTGGTGAGCAGTTCTTC
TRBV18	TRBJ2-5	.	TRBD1	CASSHRGQETQYF	TGTGCCAGCTCCCACAGGGGGCAAGAGACCCAGTACTTC
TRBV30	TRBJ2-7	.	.	CAWSVLGGQDEQYF	TGTGCCTGGAGTGTACTAGGGGGTCAGGACGAGCAGTACTTC
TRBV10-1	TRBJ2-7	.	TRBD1	CASSQWTGVDEQYF	TGCGCCAGCAGCCAATGGACAGGGGTTGACGAGCAGTACTTC
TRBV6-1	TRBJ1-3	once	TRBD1	CASSSGTGWGNTIYF	TGTGCCAGCAGTTCCGGGACAGGGTGGGGAAACACCATATATTTT
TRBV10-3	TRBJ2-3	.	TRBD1	CAIKPGQGTDTQYF	TGTGCCATCAAGCCGGGACAGGGGACAGATACGCAGTATTTT
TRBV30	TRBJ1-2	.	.	CAWSSVNYGYTF	TGTGCCTGGAGCTCGGTTAACTATGGCTACACCTTC
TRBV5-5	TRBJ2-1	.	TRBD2	CASSWTSRSSYNEQFF	TGTGCCAGCAGCTGGACTAGCAGGAGCTCCTACAATGAGCAGTTCTTC
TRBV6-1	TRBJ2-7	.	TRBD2	CASRLLADLSYEQYF	TGTGCCAGCAGACTACTAGCGGACCTCTCCTACGAGCAGTACTTC